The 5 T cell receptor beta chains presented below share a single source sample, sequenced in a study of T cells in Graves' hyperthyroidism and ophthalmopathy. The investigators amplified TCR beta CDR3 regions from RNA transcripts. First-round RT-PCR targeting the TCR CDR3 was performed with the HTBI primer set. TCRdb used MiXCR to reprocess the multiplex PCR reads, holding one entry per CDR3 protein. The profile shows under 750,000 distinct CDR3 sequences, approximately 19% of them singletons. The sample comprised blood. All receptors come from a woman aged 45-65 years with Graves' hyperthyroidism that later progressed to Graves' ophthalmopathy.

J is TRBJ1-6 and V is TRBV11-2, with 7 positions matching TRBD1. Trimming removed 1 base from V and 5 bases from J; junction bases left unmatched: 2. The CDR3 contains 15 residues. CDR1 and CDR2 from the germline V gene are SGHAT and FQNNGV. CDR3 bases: TGTGCCAGCAGCTTAGTAGGGACAGATAATTCACCCCTCCACTTT. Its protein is CASSLVGTDNSPLHF.

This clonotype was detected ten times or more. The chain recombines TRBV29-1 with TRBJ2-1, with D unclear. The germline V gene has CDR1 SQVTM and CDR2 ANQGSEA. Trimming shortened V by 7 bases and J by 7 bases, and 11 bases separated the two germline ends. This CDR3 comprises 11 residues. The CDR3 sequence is CSAPMGNEQFF. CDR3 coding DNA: TGCAGCGCCCCGATGGGGAATGAGCAGTTCTTC.

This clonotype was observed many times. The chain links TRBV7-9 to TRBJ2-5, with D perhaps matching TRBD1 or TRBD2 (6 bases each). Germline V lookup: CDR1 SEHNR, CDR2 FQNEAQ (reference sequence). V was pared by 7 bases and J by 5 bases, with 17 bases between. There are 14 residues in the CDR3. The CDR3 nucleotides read TGTGCCAGCACCCCCCGTGGGGGGCCGGAGACCCAGTACTTC. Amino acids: CASTPRGGPETQYF.

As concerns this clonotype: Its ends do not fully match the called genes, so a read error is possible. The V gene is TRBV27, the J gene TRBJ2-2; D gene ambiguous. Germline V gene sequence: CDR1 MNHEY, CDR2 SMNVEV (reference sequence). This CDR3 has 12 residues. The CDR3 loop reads CASGLLAGELFF. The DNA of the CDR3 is TGTGCCAGCGGTTTATTGGCCGGGGAGCTGTTTTTT.

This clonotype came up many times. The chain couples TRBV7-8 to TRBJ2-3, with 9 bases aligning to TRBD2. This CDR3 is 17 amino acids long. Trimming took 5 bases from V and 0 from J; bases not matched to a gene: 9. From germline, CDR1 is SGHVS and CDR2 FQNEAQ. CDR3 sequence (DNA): TGTGCCAGCAGCGAAGCGGGGGGTTCGACTAGCACAGATACGCAGTATTTT. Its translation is CASSEAGGSTSTDTQYF.